This passage covers 7 T cell receptor beta chains from one sample sequenced in a study of T cells after yellow fever vaccination. A single record per CDR3 protein comes from TCRdb applying MiXCR to the 5' RACE reads. The sample records 300,000 to 400,000 distinct CDR3 sequences, roughly 8% being singletons. The sequencing here drew on PBMCs, taken more than 40 days after the first yellow fever vaccination. These receptor sequences come from a man aged 18 to 35 who received the YFV17D yellow fever vaccine.

Ten or more counts support this clonotype. The chain joins TRBV10-3 to TRBJ2-7; no clear D. V was pared by 6 bases and J by 6 bases, with 12 bases between. The CDR3 runs to 12 residues. The germline V gene encodes CDR1 ENHRY and CDR2 SYGVKD. The CDR3 loop reads CAIRPQGGEQYV. The DNA of the CDR3 is TGTGCCATCAGACCCCAAGGCGGCGAGCAGTACGTC.

The chain is built from TRBV3-1 and TRBJ2-3; D ambiguous. The CDR3 has 15 amino acids. Per germline, CDR1 LGHDT and CDR2 YNNKEL (reference sequence). V was clipped by 3 bases and J by 1 base, with 11 bases between them. The CDR3 region is CASSQGPIRTDTQYF. The CDR3 region has the DNA TGTGCCAGCAGCCAGGGTCCTATCCGCACAGATACGCAGTATTTT.

This clonotype was recorded a few times. The V call is TRBV11-3, the J call TRBJ2-5, with 11 nucleotides matching TRBD1. The germline gives CDR1 SGHNT, CDR2 YENEEA. V lost 4 bases to trimming and J lost 8 bases; unmatched junction nucleotides: 9. This CDR3 comprises 15 residues. CDR3 region: CASSYRTGGIYTQYF. The CDR3, as DNA: TGTGCCAGCAGCTACAGGACAGGGGGCATTTATACCCAGTACTTC.

This clonotype was seen at least ten times. The rearrangement links TRBV6-2 or TRBV6-3 to TRBJ2-7; D uncertain. V shed 4 bases and J shed 4 bases, with 5 bases lying between them. Germline-derived CDR1 and CDR2 are MNHEY and SVGEGT. This CDR3 is 11 amino acids long. CDR3 DNA sequence: TGTGCCAGCAGTTCTCAGTACGAGCAGTACTTC. It is translated as CASSSQYEQYF.

The CDR3 DNA sequence: TGTGCCAGCAGTTACTCGACGGCTGAGCAGTTCTTC. This translates into CASSYSTAEQFF. The chain links TRBV6-2 or TRBV6-3 to TRBJ2-1; D is uncertain. Germline V CDR1 and CDR2: MNHEY, SVGEGT. Trimming removed 0 bases from V and 9 bases from J, with 6 bases in between. The CDR3 runs to 12 residues.

This clonotype was seen more than once but under ten times. The CDR3 DNA is TGTGCCAGCAGTCCCGGACAGGGGGGGGTGAGCAATCAGCCCCAGCATTTT. Its protein is CASSPGQGGVSNQPQHF. The chain links TRBV6-1 to TRBJ1-5, with TRBD1 matching 10 bases. Germline loops: CDR1 MNHNS, CDR2 SASEGT. CDR3 length: 17 residues. The junction had 8 bases not matched to a gene; V was cut back by 5 bases and J by 1 base.

This clonotype appeared a few times. The V gene is TRBV5-1, the J gene TRBJ2-1; 8 nucleotides align to TRBD2. The CDR3 has 15 residues. In germline, CDR1 is SGHRS, CDR2 YFSETQ. The ends lost 0 bases at V and 9 bases at J; junction bases unmatched: 8. This CDR3 is CASSLGGTSFIEQFF. The CDR3 DNA follows: TGCGCCAGCAGCTTGGGCGGGACTAGTTTTATTGAGCAGTTCTTC.